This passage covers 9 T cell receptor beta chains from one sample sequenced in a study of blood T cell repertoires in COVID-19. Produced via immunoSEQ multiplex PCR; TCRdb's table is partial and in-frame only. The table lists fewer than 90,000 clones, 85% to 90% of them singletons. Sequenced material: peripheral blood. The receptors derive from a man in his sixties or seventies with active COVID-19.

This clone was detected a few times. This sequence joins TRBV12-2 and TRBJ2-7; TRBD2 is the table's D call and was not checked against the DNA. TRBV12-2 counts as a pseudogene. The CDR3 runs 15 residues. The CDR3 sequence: CASRPRGSGTYEQYF. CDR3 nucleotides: TGTGCAAGTCGCCCCCGGGGTAGCGGGACCTACGAGCAGTACTTC.

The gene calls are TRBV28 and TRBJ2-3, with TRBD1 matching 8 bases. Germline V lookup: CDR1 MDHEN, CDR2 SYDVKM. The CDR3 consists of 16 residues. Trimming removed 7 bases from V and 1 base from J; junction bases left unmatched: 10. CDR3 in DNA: TGTGCCAGCACCCCGGCCGGGACAGGACGCACAGATACGCAGTATTTT. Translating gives CASTPAGTGRTDTQYF.

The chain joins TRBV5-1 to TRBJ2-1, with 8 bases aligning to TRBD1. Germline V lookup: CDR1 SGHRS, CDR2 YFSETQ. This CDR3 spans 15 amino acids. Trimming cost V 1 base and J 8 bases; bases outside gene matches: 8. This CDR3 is CASSLSGQGVDEQFF. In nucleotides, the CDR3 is TGCGCCAGCAGCTTGTCTGGACAGGGTGTAGATGAGCAGTTCTTC.

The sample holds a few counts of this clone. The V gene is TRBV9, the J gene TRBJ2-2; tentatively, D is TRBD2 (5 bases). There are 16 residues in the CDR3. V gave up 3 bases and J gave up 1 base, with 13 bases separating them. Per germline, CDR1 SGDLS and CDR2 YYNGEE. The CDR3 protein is CASSEQSGENTGELFF. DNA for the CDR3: TGTGCCAGCAGCGAGCAGAGCGGAGAGAACACCGGGGAGCTGTTTTTT.

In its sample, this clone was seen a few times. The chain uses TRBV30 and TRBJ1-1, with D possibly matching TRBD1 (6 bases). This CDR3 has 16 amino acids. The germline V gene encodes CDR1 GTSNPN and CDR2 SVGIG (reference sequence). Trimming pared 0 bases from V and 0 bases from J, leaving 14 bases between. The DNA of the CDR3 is TGTGCCTGGAGTGTAACAGGGATGGTGATGAACACTGAAGCTTTCTTT. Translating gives CAWSVTGMVMNTEAFF.

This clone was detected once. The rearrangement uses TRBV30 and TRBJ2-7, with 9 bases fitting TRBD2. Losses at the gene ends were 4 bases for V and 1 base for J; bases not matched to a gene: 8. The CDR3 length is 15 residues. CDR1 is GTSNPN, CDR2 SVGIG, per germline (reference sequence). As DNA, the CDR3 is TGTGCCTGGACCCCGCGGGGGGGGCGATCCTACGAGCAGTACTTC. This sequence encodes CAWTPRGGRSYEQYF.

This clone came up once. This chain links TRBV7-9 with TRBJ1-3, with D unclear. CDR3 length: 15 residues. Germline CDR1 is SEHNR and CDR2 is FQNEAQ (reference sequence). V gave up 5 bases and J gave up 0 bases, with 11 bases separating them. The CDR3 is CASSPVGSSGNTIYF. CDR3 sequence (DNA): TGTGCCAGCAGCCCGGTGGGGAGCTCTGGAAACACCATATATTTT.

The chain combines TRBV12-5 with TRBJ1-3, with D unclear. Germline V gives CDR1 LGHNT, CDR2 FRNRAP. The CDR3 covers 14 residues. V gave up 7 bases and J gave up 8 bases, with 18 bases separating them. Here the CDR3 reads CASASWGVGDTIYF. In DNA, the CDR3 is TGTGCTAGTGCGTCGTGGGGAGTTGGGGACACCATATATTTT.

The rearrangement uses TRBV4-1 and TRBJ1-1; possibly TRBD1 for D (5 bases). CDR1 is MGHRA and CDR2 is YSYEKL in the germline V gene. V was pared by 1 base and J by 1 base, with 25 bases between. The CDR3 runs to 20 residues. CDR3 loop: CASSQGSKDGGYIKNTEAFF. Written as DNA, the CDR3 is TGCGCCAGCAGCCAAGGTTCGAAGGACGGGGGATATATCAAGAACACTGAAGCTTTCTTT.